This T cell receptor beta chain was identified in a study of Graves' ophthalmopathy and Graves' hyperthyroidism. Other autoimmune diseases, uncontrolled infections, pregnancy and lactation each led to patient exclusion. This clonotype has ten or more counts. Trimming cost V 5 bases and J 5 bases; bases outside gene matches: 11. Germline CDR1 SGHAT, CDR2 FQNNGV. This CDR3 spans 15 amino acids. RNA transcripts yielded amplified TCR beta CDR3 regions. HTBI primers served in a first-round RT-PCR, which a second-round multiplex PCR followed. MiXCR, run by TCRdb on the multiplex PCR reads, gives a single entry per CDR3 protein. This table holds approximately 1.2 million distinct CDR3 sequences, about two fifths found once.

V and J are TRBV11-2 and TRBJ2-5, with 7 bases lining up with TRBD2. The TCR was taken from an adult man with Graves' hyperthyroidism. Sequencing was performed on peripheral blood or thyroid tissue (not recorded which). The CDR3, as DNA: TGTGCCAGCAGCACCCGCTTGGCGGGAGTTGAGACCCAGTACTTC. Its translation: CASSTRLAGVETQYF.